This TCR beta chain is drawn from a study of T cells after yellow fever vaccination. Background on the study: SMART-Seq v4 Ultra Low Input handled preparation of low-cell-number fractions.

Trimming cost V 6 bases and J 3 bases, with 11 bases left between them. CDR3 length: 13 residues. Germline V gives CDR1 SGHDN, CDR2 FVKESK. Whole-study results and caveats: Only a small proportion of the clonotypes turned up in both the CD4 and the CD8 compartments, likely arising from convergent recombination.

Production of TCR cDNA was by 5'RACE template switching, which also added a universal primer site and UMIs. Via MiXCR, TCRdb re-called the 5' RACE reads, giving one row per CDR3 protein. Here the sample spans 250,000 to 300,000 distinct CDR3 sequences, approximately 5.2% being singletons. This clonotype occurred many times. Its antigen is as yet unknown. Sequencing was performed on CD4+ T cells sorted from PBMCs, taken on the day of the yellow fever booster vaccination. The genes are TRBV14 and TRBJ1-2; D gene uncertain. The source is a man between 18 and 29 years old who received the YFV17D yellow fever vaccine. The CDR3: CASSEGRDYGYTF. The CDR3 nucleotides read TGTGCCAGCAGTGAAGGACGGGACTATGGCTACACCTTC.